This TCR beta chain was sequenced in a study of blood T cell repertoires in COVID-19. As originally analysed: Scientists estimated how many nucleated cells there were by amplifying reference gene primers. Assay: immunoSEQ multiplex PCR; the TCRdb copy retains only in-frame clones and omits some. That table furnishes V, J and clone size, whereas the DNA furnished D and trimming. The sample shows 120,000 or so clones, 72% of them seen only once. The CDR3 has 16 residues. With V trimmed by 3 bases and J by 2 bases, 7 bases remained unmatched. Per the germline V gene, CDR1 is LGHNA and CDR2 is YNFKEQ. This chain uses TRBV4-2 with TRBJ2-1; 7 nucleotides align to TRBD2. The sequenced sample was peripheral blood. This sequence was found in a woman aged 55-69 years with acute or convalescent COVID-19. The CDR3 DNA reads TGTGCCAGCAGCCAGGGAGCGGGGAGAGCCTACAATGAGCAGTTCTTC. Translated, it gives CASSQGAGRAYNEQFF.